Listed below are T cell receptor beta chains from one sample, sequenced in a study of cytomegalovirus exposure and HLA in healthy donors. Assay used: immunoSEQ multiplex PCR; TCRdb lists only in-frame clones, some missing. Of more than 150,000 clones in the sample, over 75% were seen once. What was sequenced was PBMCs. The receptors stem from a man aged 45-65 years in good health and CMV-seropositive. The CDR3 runs from the conserved cysteine through the conserved F or W. Fields, in order: D gene, J gene, clone size, V gene, CDR3 protein, CDR3 DNA. D genes are given only for firm matches. Clone size appears in some rows only: once, few, many, or a class for an expanded clone.

d_call: TRBD1; j_call: TRBJ1-2; clone_size: .; v_call: TRBV7-2; cdr3_aa: CASSLPGTANGYTF; cdr3_nt: TGTGCCAGCAGCTTACCTGGGACAGCGAATGGCTACACCTTC
d_call: TRBD2; j_call: TRBJ2-3; clone_size: .; v_call: TRBV4-1; cdr3_aa: CASSQGSGVLTDTQYF; cdr3_nt: TGCGCCAGCAGCCAAGGGAGCGGGGTGCTCACAGATACGCAGTATTTT
d_call: .; j_call: TRBJ1-6; clone_size: few; v_call: TRBV25-1; cdr3_aa: CASSVSGAGSFHF; cdr3_nt: TGTGCCAGCAGTGTATCCGGTGCCGGGTCCTTCCACTTT
d_call: .; j_call: TRBJ1-1; clone_size: .; v_call: TRBV18; cdr3_aa: CASSTDQTKNTEAFF; cdr3_nt: TGTGCCAGCTCAACAGACCAGACAAAGAACACTGAAGCTTTCTTT
d_call: TRBD1; j_call: TRBJ1-1; clone_size: .; v_call: TRBV7-9; cdr3_aa: CASSLGGTGNTEAFF; cdr3_nt: TGTGCCAGCAGCTTAGGGGGGACAGGGAACACTGAAGCTTTCTTT
d_call: .; j_call: TRBJ1-1; clone_size: .; v_call: TRBV5-1; cdr3_aa: CASSQTQGNTEAFF; cdr3_nt: TGCGCCAGCAGCCAAACCCAGGGGAACACTGAAGCTTTCTTT
d_call: .; j_call: TRBJ1-2; clone_size: few; v_call: TRBV12-5; cdr3_aa: CASGPGQNYGYTF; cdr3_nt: TGTGCTAGTGGCCCTGGACAGAACTATGGCTACACCTTC
d_call: .; j_call: TRBJ2-1; clone_size: .; v_call: TRBV28; cdr3_aa: CASSRRGSSYNEQFF; cdr3_nt: TGTGCCAGCAGCCGACGGGGGAGCTCCTACAATGAGCAGTTCTTC
d_call: TRBD2; j_call: TRBJ2-3; clone_size: .; v_call: TRBV4-2; cdr3_aa: CASSQVQAGGSADTQYF; cdr3_nt: TGTGCCAGCAGCCAAGTTCAAGCGGGGGGTTCTGCAGATACGCAGTATTTT
d_call: .; j_call: TRBJ1-4; clone_size: .; v_call: TRBV2; cdr3_aa: CASKLSASRRMNEKLFF; cdr3_nt: TGTGCCAGCAAATTATCGGCCAGCCGGAGGATGAATGAAAAACTGTTTTTT
d_call: .; j_call: TRBJ2-1; clone_size: .; v_call: TRBV5-4; cdr3_aa: CASSLGGGAERSYNEQFF; cdr3_nt: TGTGCCAGCAGCTTGGGTGGGGGGGCCGAGAGATCCTACAATGAGCAGTTCTTC
d_call: .; j_call: TRBJ1-4; clone_size: once; v_call: TRBV15; cdr3_aa: CATRKGEAGEKLFF; cdr3_nt: TGTGCCACCAGAAAAGGGGAGGCGGGTGAAAAACTGTTTTTT
d_call: TRBD1; j_call: TRBJ1-5; clone_size: .; v_call: TRBV4-1; cdr3_aa: CASSYWTGGDPIMSNQPQHF; cdr3_nt: TGCGCCAGCAGCTATTGGACAGGGGGCGATCCGATCATGTCGAATCAGCCCCAGCATTTT
d_call: TRBD1; j_call: TRBJ1-5; clone_size: .; v_call: TRBV28; cdr3_aa: CASRITDRNSNQPQHF; cdr3_nt: TGTGCCAGCAGAATCACGGACAGGAATAGCAATCAGCCCCAGCATTTT
d_call: .; j_call: TRBJ1-5; clone_size: .; v_call: TRBV2; cdr3_aa: CASSEEEMINQPQHF; cdr3_nt: TGTGCCAGCAGTGAAGAGGAGATGATCAATCAGCCCCAGCATTTT
d_call: .; j_call: TRBJ1-2; clone_size: .; v_call: TRBV28; cdr3_aa: CASTPGTNYGYTF; cdr3_nt: TGTGCCAGCACCCCCGGGACAAACTATGGCTACACCTTC
d_call: TRBD1; j_call: TRBJ2-3; clone_size: .; v_call: TRBV5-6; cdr3_aa: CASSLLWTGRPDTQYF; cdr3_nt: TGTGCCAGCAGCTTGCTTTGGACAGGGAGGCCAGATACGCAGTATTTT
d_call: .; j_call: TRBJ1-2; clone_size: .; v_call: TRBV5-5; cdr3_aa: CASSLGGVAGYTF; cdr3_nt: TGTGCCAGCAGCTTAGGGGGGGTTGCTGGCTACACCTTC
d_call: .; j_call: TRBJ2-7; clone_size: .; v_call: TRBV2; cdr3_aa: CASSESRNRADEQYF; cdr3_nt: TGTGCCAGCAGTGAATCCCGAAACAGGGCCGACGAGCAGTACTTC
d_call: .; j_call: TRBJ2-1; clone_size: .; v_call: TRBV9; cdr3_aa: CASSAGIRNEQFF; cdr3_nt: TGTGCCAGCAGCGCTGGTATACGGAATGAGCAGTTCTTC
d_call: .; j_call: TRBJ2-5; clone_size: .; v_call: TRBV4-2; cdr3_aa: CASSQDRAGAGETQYF; cdr3_nt: TGTGCCAGCAGCCAAGATCGCGCGGGGGCGGGTGAGACCCAGTACTTC
d_call: .; j_call: TRBJ2-2; clone_size: once; v_call: TRBV11-1; cdr3_aa: CASSLASVTGELFF; cdr3_nt: TGTGCCAGCAGCTTAGCGTCCGTCACCGGGGAGCTGTTTTTT
d_call: .; j_call: TRBJ1-2; clone_size: .; v_call: TRBV9; cdr3_aa: CASSVAREGNYGYTF; cdr3_nt: TGTGCCAGCAGCGTAGCTAGGGAGGGTAACTATGGCTACACCTTC
d_call: TRBD1; j_call: TRBJ2-2; clone_size: .; v_call: TRBV7-9; cdr3_aa: CASSLNIRGQRWTGELFF; cdr3_nt: TGTGCCAGCAGCTTGAATATCAGGGGGCAGCGGTGGACCGGGGAGCTGTTTTTT
d_call: TRBD1; j_call: TRBJ1-3; clone_size: once; v_call: TRBV28; cdr3_aa: CASSQGAGNTIYF; cdr3_nt: TGTGCCAGCAGTCAGGGGGCTGGAAACACCATATATTTT
d_call: TRBD1; j_call: TRBJ1-6; clone_size: .; v_call: TRBV18; cdr3_aa: CASSPPEQGRNSPLHF; cdr3_nt: TGTGCCAGCTCACCACCGGAACAGGGGCGGAATTCACCCCTCCACTTT
d_call: .; j_call: TRBJ2-7; clone_size: .; v_call: TRBV4-2; cdr3_aa: CASSQPGLQPYEQYF; cdr3_nt: TGTGCCAGCAGCCAACCGGGACTGCAACCCTACGAGCAGTACTTC
d_call: TRBD1; j_call: TRBJ1-5; clone_size: few; v_call: TRBV27; cdr3_aa: CASSFGTGGNQPQHF; cdr3_nt: TGTGCCAGCAGTTTCGGGACAGGGGGCAATCAGCCCCAGCATTTT
d_call: TRBD1; j_call: TRBJ2-5; clone_size: few; v_call: TRBV18; cdr3_aa: CASSPDRAGETQYF; cdr3_nt: TGTGCCAGCTCACCCGACAGGGCTGGCGAGACCCAGTACTTC
d_call: .; j_call: TRBJ2-5; clone_size: .; v_call: TRBV2; cdr3_aa: CASKRTGGETQYF; cdr3_nt: TGTGCCAGCAAACGGACAGGAGGGGAGACCCAGTACTTC